These T cell receptor beta chains were read from a single sample in a study of Graves' ophthalmopathy and Graves' hyperthyroidism. TCRdb reprocessed the multiplex PCR reads with MiXCR, giving one entry per CDR3 protein. The repertoire has about 240,000 distinct CDR3 sequences, roughly 50% of them found once; the top ten carry roughly 50%. Sequenced input: peripheral blood. Receptor source: an adult man with Graves' ophthalmopathy. Each CDR3 is given with its conserved first and last residue. A D gene is named only where the DNA matches it firmly. Only some rows state a clone size, as once, few, many or a class for expanded clones.

V: TRBV7-3
size: .
D: TRBD1
J: TRBJ2-2
CDR3: CASSSGQGWYTGELFF
DNA: TGTGCCAGCAGCTCCGGACAGGGGTGGTACACCGGGGAGCTGTTTTTT

V: TRBV7-8
size: many
D: TRBD2
J: TRBJ2-7
CDR3: CASSPLAGGPYEQYF
DNA: TGTGCCAGCAGCCCACTAGCGGGGGGACCCTACGAGCAGTACTTC

V: TRBV6-1
size: .
D: TRBD1
J: TRBJ2-5
CDR3: CASSYSTTRGKETQYF
DNA: TGTGCCAGCAGTTACTCGACCACCAGGGGGAAAGAGACCCAGTACTTC

V: TRBV7-8
size: many
D: .
J: TRBJ2-5
CDR3: CASSTYREETQYF
DNA: TGTGCCAGCAGCACCTACAGGGAGGAGACCCAGTACTTC

V: TRBV20-1
size: few
D: TRBD2
J: TRBJ2-5
CDR3: CSARVPGGQETQYF
DNA: TGCAGTGCTCGTGTACCCGGGGGGCAAGAGACCCAGTACTTC

V: TRBV9
size: .
D: .
J: TRBJ1-6
CDR3: CASSLAVRAPNSPLHF
DNA: TGTGCCAGCAGCTTGGCGGTCCGGGCTCCAAATTCACCCCTCCACTTT

V: TRBV12-3/TRBV12-4
size: .
D: .
J: TRBJ2-7
CDR3: CASSLLESGEQHF
DNA: TGTGCCAGCAGCCTACTGGAGTCGGGCGAGCAGCACTTC

V: TRBV7-2
size: few
D: .
J: TRBJ2-5
CDR3: CASSNYVQETQYF
DNA: TGTGCCAGCAGCAACTATGTACAAGAGACCCAGTACTTC

V: TRBV2
size: .
D: .
J: TRBJ2-6
CDR3: CASKEGSGANVLTF
DNA: TGTGCCAGCAAGGAGGGGTCTGGGGCCAACGTCCTGACTTTC

V: TRBV7-9
size: .
D: .
J: TRBJ1-5
CDR3: CASSLGTLLGQPQHF
DNA: TGTGCCAGCAGCTTGGGGACACTCCTTGGGCAGCCCCAGCATTTT

V: TRBV10-3
size: few
D: TRBD1
J: TRBJ2-5
CDR3: CAISELGQKGETQYF
DNA: TGTGCCATCAGTGAGTTGGGACAGAAGGGGGAGACCCAGTACTTC

V: TRBV29-1
size: few
D: .
J: TRBJ1-2
CDR3: CTGTDYNYGYTF
DNA: TGCACCGGTACGGATTATAACTATGGCTACACCTTC

V: TRBV20-1
size: .
D: .
J: TRBJ1-5
CDR3: CSARDTRSNQPQHF
DNA: TGCAGTGCTAGAGATACCCGTAGCAATCAGCCCCAGCATTTT

V: TRBV15
size: .
D: .
J: TRBJ2-5
CDR3: CATSIGQSKETQYF
DNA: TGTGCCACCAGCATAGGACAGTCGAAAGAGACCCAGTACTTC

V: TRBV19
size: few
D: .
J: TRBJ1-5
CDR3: CASSPYLSNQPQHF
DNA: TGTGCCAGTAGTCCGTACCTTAGCAATCAGCCCCAGCATTTT

V: TRBV11-2
size: .
D: TRBD2
J: TRBJ2-7
CDR3: CASSLGLAEPYEQYF
DNA: TGTGCCAGCAGCTTGGGACTAGCGGAACCCTACGAGCAGTACTTC

V: TRBV5-1
size: .
D: .
J: TRBJ2-5
CDR3: CASSFGLAGGEETQYF
DNA: TGCGCCAGCAGCTTTGGGCTAGCCGGAGGGGAAGAGACCCAGTACTTC

V: TRBV7-2
size: .
D: .
J: TRBJ2-1
CDR3: CASSLAKASEQFF
DNA: TGTGCCAGCAGCTTAGCGAAGGCATCCGAGCAGTTCTTC

V: TRBV5-1
size: .
D: TRBD1
J: TRBJ2-5
CDR3: CASSVKQGASETQYF
DNA: TGCGCCAGCAGCGTGAAACAGGGGGCAAGTGAGACCCAGTACTTC

V: TRBV28
size: few
D: .
J: TRBJ2-5
CDR3: CASSYETQYF
DNA: TGTGCCAGCAGTTACGAGACCCAGTACTTC

V: TRBV7-2
size: .
D: .
J: TRBJ2-2
CDR3: CASSLAEGANTGELFF
DNA: TGTGCCAGCAGCTTAGCGGAGGGGGCAAACACCGGGGAGCTGTTTTTT

V: TRBV29-1
size: .
D: .
J: TRBJ2-2
CDR3: CSVAGATNTGELFF
DNA: TGCAGCGTTGCAGGCGCGACGAACACCGGGGAGCTGTTTTTT

V: TRBV4-1
size: .
D: .
J: TRBJ1-6
CDR3: CASSQISNSYNSPLHF
DNA: TGCGCCAGCAGCCAAATTTCGAACTCCTATAATTCACCCCTCCACTTT

V: TRBV10-3
size: many
D: .
J: TRBJ1-1
CDR3: CAISGGGSTDTEAFF
DNA: TGTGCCATCAGTGGGGGAGGGAGTACGGACACTGAAGCTTTCTTT

V: TRBV10-2
size: .
D: TRBD2
J: TRBJ2-6
CDR3: CASSGSLAGVAGANVLTF
DNA: TGCGCCAGCAGTGGGAGCCTAGCGGGAGTAGCTGGGGCCAACGTCCTGACTTTC

V: TRBV7-9
size: .
D: .
J: TRBJ1-1
CDR3: CASSLRTESPEAFF
DNA: TGTGCCAGCAGCCTAAGGACAGAAAGCCCTGAAGCTTTCTTT

V: TRBV9
size: once
D: .
J: TRBJ2-6
CDR3: CASSKDWGLGANVPTF
DNA: .

V: TRBV2
size: .
D: TRBD2
J: TRBJ2-5
CDR3: CASSEKGLEGETQYF
DNA: TGTGCCAGCAGTGAAAAGGGACTAGAAGGGGAGACCCAGTACTTC

V: TRBV3-1
size: .
D: .
J: TRBJ1-4
CDR3: CASSPLNEKLFF
DNA: TGTGCCAGCAGCCCACTTAATGAAAAACTGTTTTTT

V: TRBV7-2
size: .
D: .
J: TRBJ2-1
CDR3: CASSLEAGAQFF
DNA: TGTGCCAGCAGCTTAGAGGCGGGGGCACAGTTCTTC

V: TRBV10-3
size: .
D: TRBD1
J: TRBJ1-2
CDR3: CAIRGAGGANGYTF
DNA: TGTGCCATCAGGGGGGCAGGGGGCGCAAATGGCTACACCTTC

V: TRBV2
size: few
D: .
J: TRBJ2-5
CDR3: CASSERALIQETQYF
DNA: TGTGCCAGCAGTGAAAGAGCGCTGATCCAAGAGACCCAGTACTTC

V: TRBV6-5
size: .
D: .
J: TRBJ1-2
CDR3: CASSRGTVSREGYTF
DNA: TGTGCCAGCAGCCGCGGGACCGTGAGCAGGGAGGGCTACACCTTC